These T cell receptor beta chains were read from a single sample in a study of blood T cell repertoires in COVID-19. Here immunoSEQ multiplex PCR was the method, and the copy in TCRdb shows in-frame clones only, minus some. The sample yields 64,000 or so clones, around 79% seen once. The sample was peripheral blood. All receptors come from a human donor in a cohort sampled during active COVID-19. Each CDR3 is given with its conserved first and last residue. D genes are given only for firm matches. Size is stated for part of the rows, as once, few or many counts, or as a class when the clone is expanded.

CDR3aa: CASIGQTNTEAFF
CDR3nt: TGCGCCAGCATAGGACAGACGAACACTGAAGCTTTCTTT
v_gene: TRBV10-2
j_gene: TRBJ1-1
d_gene: .
abundance: .

CDR3aa: CASSYWTGVAGELFF
CDR3nt: TGTGCCAGCAGTTACTGGACAGGGGTAGCCGGGGAGCTGTTTTTT
v_gene: TRBV6-2/TRBV6-3
j_gene: TRBJ2-2
d_gene: TRBD1
abundance: .

CDR3aa: CASSPNGQVGGYTF
CDR3nt: TGTGCCAGCAGTCCCAACGGACAGGTCGGTGGCTACACCTTC
v_gene: TRBV28
j_gene: TRBJ1-2
d_gene: TRBD1
abundance: .

CDR3aa: CASSSLAGSYNEQFF
CDR3nt: TGTGCCAGCAGCTCGCTAGCGGGCTCCTACAATGAGCAGTTCTTC
v_gene: TRBV7-9
j_gene: TRBJ2-1
d_gene: TRBD2
abundance: .

CDR3aa: CASSPRGAGTDTQYF
CDR3nt: TGTGCCAGCAGCCCCAGAGGAGCGGGAACAGATACGCAGTATTTT
v_gene: TRBV7-9
j_gene: TRBJ2-3
d_gene: TRBD2
abundance: .

CDR3aa: CASSQMPGNYNEQFF
CDR3nt: TGCGCCAGCAGCCAGATGCCGGGAAACTACAATGAGCAGTTCTTC
v_gene: TRBV4-3
j_gene: TRBJ2-1
d_gene: .
abundance: once

CDR3aa: CASSEFQGYDEQYF
CDR3nt: TGTGCCAGCAGTGAATTCCAGGGGTACGACGAGCAGTACTTC
v_gene: TRBV25-1
j_gene: TRBJ2-7
d_gene: .
abundance: once

CDR3aa: CASSLSAQRTGFNNYGYTF
CDR3nt: TGTGCCAGCAGCTTGTCAGCCCAAAGGACAGGCTTTAACAACTATGGCTACACCTTC
v_gene: TRBV5-8
j_gene: TRBJ1-2
d_gene: TRBD1
abundance: .

CDR3aa: CASKVSGTSTDTQYF
CDR3nt: TGTGCCAGCAAGGTTAGCGGGACTAGCACAGATACGCAGTATTTT
v_gene: TRBV28
j_gene: TRBJ2-3
d_gene: TRBD2
abundance: .

CDR3aa: CASSLGGSGSFNEQYF
CDR3nt: TGCGCCAGCAGTCTTGGGGGTAGCGGGAGTTTCAACGAGCAGTACTTC
v_gene: TRBV5-1
j_gene: TRBJ2-7
d_gene: TRBD2
abundance: once

CDR3aa: CASSQRLAVTTTSSTDTQYF
CDR3nt: TGTGCCAGCAGCCAGAGACTAGCGGTGACTACCACCTCGAGCACAGATACGCAGTATTTT
v_gene: TRBV4-2
j_gene: TRBJ2-3
d_gene: TRBD2
abundance: .

CDR3aa: CASSLSLPTDTQYF
CDR3nt: TGTGCCAGCAGCTTAAGCCTTCCCACAGATACGCAGTATTTT
v_gene: TRBV7-9
j_gene: TRBJ2-3
d_gene: .
abundance: .

CDR3aa: CASRREGDTEAFF
CDR3nt: TGTGCAAGTCGCCGGGAGGGAGACACTGAAGCTTTCTTT
v_gene: TRBV12-2
j_gene: TRBJ1-1
d_gene: .
abundance: .

CDR3aa: CASSLPTSGRGGPQETQYF
CDR3nt: TGTGCCAGCAGTTTACCGACTAGCGGGAGAGGGGGGCCCCAAGAGACCCAGTACTTC
v_gene: TRBV28
j_gene: TRBJ2-5
d_gene: TRBD2
abundance: .

CDR3aa: CASKQGARNTYEQYF
CDR3nt: TGTGCCAGCAAACAGGGGGCCCGGAATACCTACGAGCAGTACTTC
v_gene: TRBV6-4
j_gene: TRBJ2-7
d_gene: TRBD1
abundance: .

CDR3aa: CAWARQILYGYTF
CDR3nt: TGTGCCTGGGCGAGGCAGATCCTCTATGGCTACACCTTC
v_gene: TRBV30
j_gene: TRBJ1-2
d_gene: .
abundance: .

CDR3aa: CASGSSPGHQGHPYEQYF
CDR3nt: TGTGCTAGTGGTTCGTCTCCGGGACACCAAGGGCACCCCTACGAGCAGTACTTC
v_gene: TRBV12-5
j_gene: TRBJ2-7
d_gene: .
abundance: many

CDR3aa: CASEESMKDSAFF
CDR3nt: TGTGCCAGCGAGGAGTCGATGAAGGACTCTGCTTTCTTT
v_gene: TRBV28
j_gene: TRBJ1-1
d_gene: .
abundance: few

CDR3aa: CASSTGQGGADTGELFF
CDR3nt: TGTGCCAGTAGTACTGGACAGGGAGGAGCGGACACCGGGGAGCTGTTTTTT
v_gene: TRBV19
j_gene: TRBJ2-2
d_gene: TRBD1
abundance: once

CDR3aa: CASSSGTGNNEQFF
CDR3nt: TGCGCCAGCAGCTCCGGGACAGGCAACAATGAGCAGTTCTTC
v_gene: TRBV5-1
j_gene: TRBJ2-1
d_gene: TRBD1
abundance: .

CDR3aa: CASSRRGNQPQHF
CDR3nt: TGTGCCAGCAGTCGACGGGGCAATCAGCCCCAGCATTTT
v_gene: TRBV28
j_gene: TRBJ1-5
d_gene: .
abundance: medium-sized

CDR3aa: CASSYAAMTGVGKAFF
CDR3nt: TGTGCCAGCAGTTATGCAGCGATGACAGGGGTTGGTAAAGCTTTCTTT
v_gene: TRBV6-5
j_gene: TRBJ1-1
d_gene: TRBD1
abundance: .

CDR3aa: CASSMWAAGEQYF
CDR3nt: TGTGCCAGTAGTATGTGGGCAGCGGGGGAGCAGTACTTC
v_gene: TRBV19
j_gene: TRBJ2-7
d_gene: TRBD2
abundance: .

CDR3aa: CSVEGLAGGRDTQYF
CDR3nt: TGCAGCGTCGAAGGACTAGCGGGAGGGAGGGATACGCAGTATTTT
v_gene: TRBV29-1
j_gene: TRBJ2-3
d_gene: TRBD2
abundance: once

CDR3aa: CASSELNRESQHF
CDR3nt: TGTGCCAGCAGCGAATTGAACAGGGAATCCCAGCATTTT
v_gene: TRBV7-9
j_gene: TRBJ1-5
d_gene: .
abundance: once

CDR3aa: CASSQRPTGFLNTGELFF
CDR3nt: TGCGCCAGCAGCCAAAGACCGACAGGATTCCTGAACACCGGGGAGCTGTTTTTT
v_gene: TRBV4-3
j_gene: TRBJ2-2
d_gene: .
abundance: .

CDR3aa: CASSLRGGNTEAFF
CDR3nt: TGTGCCAGCAGTTTACGGGGGGGGAACACTGAAGCTTTCTTT
v_gene: TRBV28
j_gene: TRBJ1-1
d_gene: .
abundance: .

CDR3aa: CASNLLANSYYEQYF
CDR3nt: TGTGCCAGCAATCTTCTAGCAAACTCCTACTACGAGCAGTACTTC
v_gene: TRBV6-5
j_gene: TRBJ2-7
d_gene: .
abundance: .

CDR3aa: CASSQGFGQPQHF
CDR3nt: TGTGCCAGCAGTCAGGGGTTCGGTCAGCCCCAGCATTTT
v_gene: TRBV12-3/TRBV12-4
j_gene: TRBJ1-5
d_gene: .
abundance: .

CDR3aa: CASSLAKGQGSDNEQFF
CDR3nt: TGTGCCAGCAGCTTAGCGAAGGGTCAGGGGTCGGACAATGAGCAGTTCTTC
v_gene: TRBV7-2
j_gene: TRBJ2-1
d_gene: .
abundance: .

CDR3aa: CASSLQGGNTGELFF
CDR3nt: TGTGCCAGCAGCTTGCAAGGGGGCAACACCGGGGAGCTGTTTTTT
v_gene: TRBV7-9
j_gene: TRBJ2-2
d_gene: TRBD1
abundance: .

CDR3aa: CASSYNTGQGNYGYTF
CDR3nt: TGCGCCAGCAGTTATAATACGGGACAGGGCAACTATGGCTACACCTTC
v_gene: TRBV5-1
j_gene: TRBJ1-2
d_gene: TRBD1
abundance: .

CDR3aa: CASRWDSASNQPQHF
CDR3nt: TGTGCCAGCAGATGGGACAGCGCAAGCAATCAGCCCCAGCATTTT
v_gene: TRBV28
j_gene: TRBJ1-5
d_gene: TRBD1
abundance: .

CDR3aa: CASSPGVGLTQYF
CDR3nt: TGTGCCAGCAGCCCCGGGGTCGGTCTTACGCAGTATTTT
v_gene: TRBV3-1/TRBV3-2
j_gene: TRBJ2-3
d_gene: .
abundance: .

CDR3aa: CASSPFTDRPYEQYF
CDR3nt: TGTGCCAGCTCACCATTCACGGACAGGCCTTACGAGCAGTACTTC
v_gene: TRBV18
j_gene: TRBJ2-7
d_gene: TRBD1
abundance: .

CDR3aa: CASSPVLRVGELFF
CDR3nt: TGTGCCAGCAGTCCGGTCCTTCGGGTAGGGGAGCTGTTTTTT
v_gene: TRBV6-5
j_gene: TRBJ2-2
d_gene: .
abundance: .

CDR3aa: CASSTGQSSYNEQFF
CDR3nt: TGCGCCAGCAGCACAGGACAGAGCTCCTACAATGAGCAGTTCTTC
v_gene: TRBV5-1
j_gene: TRBJ2-1
d_gene: .
abundance: few

CDR3aa: CASSPLRLAGAYEQYF
CDR3nt: TGTGCCAGCAGCCCCTTAAGACTAGCGGGGGCCTACGAGCAGTACTTC
v_gene: TRBV7-2
j_gene: TRBJ2-7
d_gene: TRBD2
abundance: .

CDR3aa: CASSQTGTNTGELFF
CDR3nt: TGCGCCAGCAGCCAGACAGGAACGAACACCGGGGAGCTGTTTTTT
v_gene: TRBV5-1
j_gene: TRBJ2-2
d_gene: .
abundance: .

CDR3aa: CSAYTGTQYF
CDR3nt: TGCAGTGCTTATACCGGTACGCAGTATTTT
v_gene: TRBV20-1
j_gene: TRBJ2-3
d_gene: .
abundance: .

CDR3aa: CASSRGGYTEAFF
CDR3nt: TGTGCCAGCAGTCGGGGAGGGTACACTGAAGCTTTCTTT
v_gene: TRBV25-1
j_gene: TRBJ1-1
d_gene: .
abundance: .

CDR3aa: CASWATGLIWSETEAFF
CDR3nt: TGTGCCAGCTGGGCGACAGGGTTAATATGGTCGGAAACTGAAGCTTTCTTT
v_gene: TRBV3-1/TRBV3-2
j_gene: TRBJ1-1
d_gene: TRBD1
abundance: .

CDR3aa: CASSLTTGYEQYF
CDR3nt: TGTGCCAGCAGTCTAACGACAGGCTACGAGCAGTACTTC
v_gene: TRBV27
j_gene: TRBJ2-7
d_gene: .
abundance: .

CDR3aa: CASSLVGGTGRSNQPQHF
CDR3nt: TGTGCCAGCAGCTTAGTCGGGGGGACAGGTAGGAGCAATCAGCCCCAGCATTTT
v_gene: TRBV7-2
j_gene: TRBJ1-5
d_gene: TRBD1
abundance: .

CDR3aa: CASSLRMDRGNSPLHF
CDR3nt: TGTGCCAGCAGCTTAAGGATGGACAGGGGAAATTCACCCCTCCACTTT
v_gene: TRBV7-2
j_gene: TRBJ1-6
d_gene: TRBD1
abundance: once

CDR3aa: CASSSPSSGIYNEQFF
CDR3nt: TGCGCCAGCAGCTCCCCCTCTAGCGGGATTTACAATGAGCAGTTCTTC
v_gene: TRBV5-1
j_gene: TRBJ2-1
d_gene: TRBD2
abundance: .

CDR3aa: CSVEVSGQAAFF
CDR3nt: TGCAGCGTTGAAGTTTCGGGACAGGCAGCTTTCTTT
v_gene: TRBV29-1
j_gene: TRBJ1-1
d_gene: TRBD1
abundance: few

CDR3aa: CASSLGRLASTGELFF
CDR3nt: TGTGCCAGCAGCTTAGGGAGGCTAGCCAGCACCGGGGAGCTGTTTTTT
v_gene: TRBV7-7
j_gene: TRBJ2-2
d_gene: .
abundance: few

CDR3aa: CASSPSTSGSREQFF
CDR3nt: TGCGCCAGCAGCCCTTCGACTAGCGGGAGTCGTGAGCAGTTCTTC
v_gene: TRBV5-1
j_gene: TRBJ2-1
d_gene: TRBD2
abundance: .

CDR3aa: CASSYSEGVGNTIYF
CDR3nt: TGTGCCAGCAGTTACTCCGAGGGAGTTGGAAACACCATATATTTT
v_gene: TRBV6-5
j_gene: TRBJ1-3
d_gene: .
abundance: few

CDR3aa: CATSEGDSYTDTQYF
CDR3nt: TGTGCCACCAGTGAAGGGGACAGTTACACAGATACGCAGTATTTT
v_gene: TRBV24-1
j_gene: TRBJ2-3
d_gene: TRBD1
abundance: once

CDR3aa: CASSYRGGSGELFF
CDR3nt: TGCGCCAGCAGCTACAGGGGGGGTAGCGGGGAGCTGTTTTTT
v_gene: TRBV4-3
j_gene: TRBJ2-2
d_gene: .
abundance: .

CDR3aa: CASSPIFRGELFF
CDR3nt: TGTGCCAGCTCACCTATCTTTCGCGGGGAGCTGTTTTTT
v_gene: TRBV18
j_gene: TRBJ2-2
d_gene: .
abundance: .

CDR3aa: CASSPEGGADTQYF
CDR3nt: TGTGCCAGCAGCCCCGAAGGTGGAGCAGATACGCAGTATTTT
v_gene: TRBV6-4
j_gene: TRBJ2-3
d_gene: .
abundance: .

CDR3aa: CASSAHGTGAYEQYF
CDR3nt: TGTGCCAGCAGCGCTCACGGGACAGGGGCTTACGAGCAGTACTTC
v_gene: TRBV7-3
j_gene: TRBJ2-7
d_gene: TRBD1
abundance: .